This T cell receptor beta chain was sequenced in a study of T cells in Graves' hyperthyroidism and ophthalmopathy. Study findings and constraints: Researchers found most expanded thyroid clonotypes above 0.001 in blood as well.

This CDR3 has 16 residues. Germline V lookup: CDR1 ENHRY, CDR2 SYGVKD. V was pared by 0 bases and J by 2 bases, with 6 bases of the junction left unmatched. What was amplified from RNA transcripts were TCR beta CDR3 regions. Using the HTBI primer set, a first-round RT-PCR was run on the TCR CDR3. TCRdb re-called the multiplex PCR reads through MiXCR, storing one row per CDR3 protein. This table has hundreds of thousands of distinct CDR3 sequences, just under 45% appearing once. Clinical symptoms, serum thyroxine, TRAb, thyroid ultrasound and orbital computed tomography established diagnosis. In the case of this clonotype: Antigen specificity is unknown.

The chain carries TRBV10-3 and TRBJ2-7; the match to TRBD1 covers 8 bases. Material: peripheral blood or thyroid tissue (not recorded which). This TCR came from an adult man with Graves' disease, either hyperthyroidism or ophthalmopathy (not recorded which). The CDR3 DNA sequence: TGTGCCATCAGTGAGTCGATGGGGGACAGGACCTACGAGCAGTACTTC. This encodes CAISESMGDRTYEQYF.